A single sample gave rise to the 32 T cell receptor beta chains below, sequenced in a study of T cell responses to AZD1222 COVID-19 vaccine. Here immunoSEQ multiplex PCR was the method, and the copy in TCRdb shows in-frame clones only, minus some. This table holds 90,000 to 95,000 clones, approximately 87% found once. The sample was peripheral blood, taken 28 days after the second AZD1222 dose. These receptor sequences come from an adult who received the AZD1222 COVID-19 vaccine.

The chain employs TRBV6-5 and TRBJ1-3, with D unclear. The V end lost 2 bases, the J end lost 0 bases, and 5 bases lay between the germline ends. This CDR3 is built from 14 residues. Germline V gene sequence: CDR1 MNHEY, CDR2 SVGAGI. For the CDR3, the DNA is TGTGCCAGCAGTTACAAGAGCTCTGGAAACACCATATATTTT. It encodes CASSYKSSGNTIYF.

This chain joins TRBV6-6 and TRBJ1-5, with a possible D match to TRBD1 (5 bases). Looked up from germline, CDR1 is MNHNY and CDR2 is SVGAGI (reference sequence). V was shortened by 7 bases and J by 7 bases, with 17 bases between the two germline ends. The CDR3 runs 14 residues. The CDR3 sequence: CASIKRDSGQPQHF. The CDR3 DNA reads as TGTGCCAGCATCAAGAGGGACTCAGGGCAGCCCCAGCATTTT.

This chain uses TRBV18 with TRBJ2-3; unclear D gene. The CDR3 loop spans 11 amino acids. Germline CDR1 and CDR2: KGHSH and LQKENI. V shed 2 bases and J shed 4 bases, with 1 base lying between them. CDR3: CASSPSDTQYF. The CDR3 nucleotides read TGTGCCAGCTCACCATCAGATACGCAGTATTTT.

The chain joins TRBV6-5 to TRBJ1-2, with D possibly matching TRBD1 (5 bases). V lost 6 bases and J lost 1, with 12 bases in between. Looked up from germline, CDR1 is MNHEY and CDR2 is SVGAGI. This CDR3 contains 14 residues. The CDR3 bases are TGTGCCAGCAGGGACCAGACAGTTAACTATGGCTACACCTTC. Translation gives CASRDQTVNYGYTF.

This chain joins TRBV11-3 and TRBJ2-7; possible D gene TRBD1, 6 bases. Trimming took 5 bases from V and 0 from J, leaving 14 bases between them. This CDR3 contains 15 residues. Looked up from germline, CDR1 is SGHNT and CDR2 is YENEEA. The DNA of the CDR3 is TGTGCCAGCAGCCCGAGGACAGAAAGCTCCTACGAGCAGTACTTC. Encoded protein: CASSPRTESSYEQYF.

The gene calls are TRBV30 and TRBJ1-2; D is possibly TRBD1 (5 bases). V was shortened by 7 bases and J by 2 bases, with 14 bases between the two germline ends. The CDR3 is made up of 13 amino acids. In germline, CDR1 is GTSNPN, CDR2 SVGIG (reference sequence). The CDR3 loop reads CASSGGINYGYTF. The DNA of the CDR3 is TGTGCCTCCAGTGGGGGGATAAACTATGGCTACACCTTC.

This chain links TRBV4-3 with TRBJ2-1, with a weak D call TRBD1 (6 bases). The CDR3 length is 18 residues. With 3 bases removed from V and 1 base from J, the gap between germline ends came to 19 bases. Germline loops: CDR1 LGHNA, CDR2 YSLEER. The CDR3 DNA follows: TGCGCCAGCAGCCAGGGACCCGAGGGGGTAGCGTCCTACAATGAGCAGTTCTTC. Residues: CASSQGPEGVASYNEQFF.

DNA for the CDR3: TGCGCCAGCAGCAGAACCAGGACAGGGGGCTCCTACAATGAGCAGTTCTTC. Translation gives CASSRTRTGGSYNEQFF. V usage is TRBV4-1 and J usage is TRBJ2-1; 10 bases map to TRBD1. Losses at the gene ends were 5 bases for V and 0 bases for J; bases not matched to a gene: 7. Looked up from germline, CDR1 is MGHRA and CDR2 is YSYEKL. The CDR3 is 17 residues long.

This clone showed up just a few times. This chain connects TRBV5-8 to TRBJ1-1; D is uncertain. V lost 4 bases and J lost 2, with 15 bases in between. Germline loops: CDR1 SGHTS, CDR2 YDEGEE. The CDR3 runs to 15 residues. Here the CDR3 DNA reads TGTGCCAGCAGCCCCAGGAAGATGGCAAACACTGAAGCTTTCTTT. As protein: CASSPRKMANTEAFF.

This clone has a single count. V usage is TRBV28 and J usage is TRBJ2-1, with D unclear. The V end lost 3 bases, the J end lost 4 bases, and 10 bases lay between the germline ends. This CDR3 has 14 residues. Germline V gene lookup returns CDR1 MDHEN and CDR2 SYDVKM. CDR3 nucleotides: TGTGCCAGCAGTTTGATATTCCCATACAATGAGCAGTTCTTC. Protein sequence: CASSLIFPYNEQFF.

The rearrangement uses TRBV12-5 and TRBJ1-5; weak D call: TRBD1 (5 bases). The CDR3 totals 14 residues. The V end lost 7 bases, the J end lost 0 bases, and 10 bases lay between the germline ends. Germline V gene lookup returns CDR1 LGHNT and CDR2 FRNRAP. Here the CDR3 reads CASAWGDSNQPQHF. As DNA, the CDR3 is TGTGCTAGTGCTTGGGGGGATAGCAATCAGCCCCAGCATTTT.

The chain carries TRBV9 and TRBJ1-1; no firm D call. The CDR3 is 14 residues long. The germline V and J ends were trimmed by 2 bases and 5 bases, with 13 bases remaining between them. CDR1 and CDR2 (germline): SGDLS, YYNGEE. As DNA, the CDR3 is TGTGCCAGCAGCGTTGAAGTCAGGTCGACTGAAGCTTTCTTT. This translates into CASSVEVRSTEAFF.

The chain carries TRBV7-3 and TRBJ2-2; 9 nucleotides match TRBD1. In germline, CDR1 is SGHTA, CDR2 FQGTGA. The CDR3 sequence is 16 residues long. The ends lost 5 bases at V and 6 bases at J; junction bases unmatched: 10. As DNA, the CDR3 is TGTGCCAGCAGCCCACCCGGACAGGGGTTCTCCGGGGAGCTGTTTTTT. It yields the protein CASSPPGQGFSGELFF.

V is TRBV10-2 and J is TRBJ2-1; D is perhaps TRBD2 (6 bases). This CDR3 is 13 amino acids long. V lost 3 bases, J lost 8 bases, and 11 bases lay in between. Germline values: CDR1 WSHSY, CDR2 SAAADI. The CDR3 protein is CASSDRLVDEQFF. DNA for the CDR3: TGCGCCAGCAGTGACCGACTAGTAGATGAGCAGTTCTTC.

The chain has TRBV2 and TRBJ1-5; tentatively, D is TRBD1 (5 bases). The CDR3 consists of 13 residues. Looked up from germline, CDR1 is SNHLY and CDR2 is FYNNEI. V lost 6 bases to trimming and J lost 7 bases, with 13 bases between them. The CDR3 sequence is CASRSEGLQPQHF. The CDR3 bases are TGTGCCAGCAGGTCCGAGGGGCTACAGCCCCAGCATTTT.

The genes are TRBV12-5 and TRBJ2-3; 13 bases line up with TRBD2. Germline trimming cut 2 bases from V and 1 base from J; bases unmatched to any gene: 3. The V gene's germline CDR1 is LGHNT and CDR2 FRNRAP. CDR3 size: 17 residues. CDR3 nucleotides: TGTGCTAGTGGTTTGACGGGGACTAGCGGGGGCACAGATACGCAGTATTTT. Translated: CASGLTGTSGGTDTQYF.

This chain links TRBV24-1 with TRBJ2-6; no firm D call. The V and J ends lost 1 base and 0 bases respectively, with 12 bases between them. CDR3 length: 18 residues. Germline V gene lookup returns CDR1 KGHDR and CDR2 SFDVKD. DNA for the CDR3: TGTGCCACCAGTGATTTCGCTCGCGGTTTCTCTGGGGCCAACGTCCTGACTTTC. This gives the protein CATSDFARGFSGANVLTF.

The chain links TRBV6-5 to TRBJ1-6, with TRBD1 matching 7 bases. V trimming: 6 bases; J trimming: 9 bases; junction bases outside the gene matches: 5. The CDR3 has 13 residues. CDR1 MNHEY and CDR2 SVGAGI come from the germline V gene. CDR3 region: CASRDRTASPLHF. CDR3 nucleotide sequence: TGTGCCAGCAGGGACAGGACGGCTTCACCCCTCCACTTT.

The table lists this clone with a few counts. The chain couples TRBV11-2 to TRBJ2-2, with D unclear. The CDR3 sequence is 13 residues long. V lost 2 bases and J lost 3, with 4 bases in between. Per germline, CDR1 SGHAT and CDR2 FQNNGV. CDR3 region: CASSLTDTGELFF. CDR3 DNA sequence: TGTGCCAGCAGCTTAACCGACACCGGGGAGCTGTTTTTT.

V usage is TRBV10-2 and J usage is TRBJ1-4; perhaps TRBD1 as D (6 bases). V lost 0 bases and J lost 1, with 6 bases in between. This CDR3 has 15 residues. CDR1 and CDR2 (germline): WSHSY, SAAADI. Here the CDR3 reads CASSESQGTNEKLFF. CDR3 in DNA: TGCGCCAGCAGTGAGTCACAGGGAACTAATGAAAAACTGTTTTTT.

The rearrangement uses TRBV9 and TRBJ2-3, with TRBD2 matching over 10 bases. Per the germline V gene, CDR1 is SGDLS and CDR2 is YYNGEE. The CDR3 is 18 amino acids. The ends lost 3 bases at V and 2 bases at J; junction bases unmatched: 12. CDR3 nucleotide sequence: TGTGCCAGCAGCGCGCCCAGCGGGGGGGTCTTAAACACAGATACGCAGTATTTT. It encodes CASSAPSGGVLNTDTQYF.

The chain recombines TRBV7-2 with TRBJ1-6, with D hard to call. Looked up from germline, CDR1 is SGHTA and CDR2 is FQGNSA. The V end was cut by 5 bases, the J end by 6 bases, with 14 bases between. The CDR3 spans 15 residues. The CDR3: CASSQVMAGNSPLHF. CDR3 DNA sequence: TGTGCCAGCAGCCAAGTAATGGCGGGTAATTCACCCCTCCACTTT.

V gene TRBV7-2 combines with J gene TRBJ2-7; tentatively, D is TRBD1 or TRBD2 (5 bases each). CDR1 and CDR2 (germline): SGHTA, FQGNSA. V was clipped by 2 bases and J by 0 bases, with 11 bases between them. CDR3 size: 15 residues. The CDR3 here is CASSLFAGSSYEQYF. The CDR3 region has the DNA TGTGCCAGCAGCTTATTTGCAGGGAGCTCCTACGAGCAGTACTTC.

The chain carries TRBV2 and TRBJ1-1; no reliable D call. This CDR3 is built from 13 residues. Looked up from germline, CDR1 is SNHLY and CDR2 is FYNNEI. Between the trimmed V and J ends, which lost 6 bases and 2 bases, there was a span of 10 bases. CDR3 DNA sequence: TGTGCCAGCAGGGCCTCAGGAAACACTGAAGCTTTCTTT. Amino acids: CASRASGNTEAFF.

In this sample, this clone turned up a few times. The rearrangement joins TRBV10-3 to TRBJ1-4, with D possibly TRBD1 on 5 matching bases. CDR1 and CDR2 from the germline V gene are ENHRY and SYGVKD. The CDR3 totals 14 residues. V gave up 5 bases and J gave up 4 bases, with 11 bases separating them. CDR3 in amino acids: CAISPSGNNEKLFF. The DNA of the CDR3 is TGTGCCATCAGTCCCTCAGGGAATAATGAAAAACTGTTTTTT.

This rearrangement joins TRBV9 to TRBJ1-2; 8 bases are a match to TRBD1. The V gene's germline CDR1 is SGDLS and CDR2 YYNGEE. The CDR3 totals 14 residues. Trimming at V came to 4 bases and at J to 11 bases, leaving 13 bases not matched to a gene. The CDR3, as DNA: TGTGCCAGCAGCTCTGCCGGGACAGGACGAGGATACACCTTC. It codes for CASSSAGTGRGYTF. Drawing the rest from reference TRBV9 and TRBJ1-2, the complete variable domain is DSGVTQTPKHLITATGQRVTLRCSPRSGDLSVYWYQQSLDQGLQFLIQYYNGEERAKGNILERFSAQQFPDLHSELNLSSLELGDSALYFCASSSAGTGRGYTFGSGTRLTVV.

The rearrangement uses TRBV7-2 and TRBJ1-2; the D is unclear. Germline CDR1 is SGHTA and CDR2 is FQGNSA. The V and J ends lost 0 bases and 2 bases respectively, with 22 bases between them. The CDR3 totals 19 residues. The CDR3 region is CASSLALKTWAVTNYGYTF. CDR3 nucleotide sequence: TGTGCCAGCAGCTTAGCGCTAAAGACTTGGGCAGTTACCAACTATGGCTACACCTTC.

The chain has TRBV4-3 and TRBJ2-3; 7 nucleotides agree with TRBD1. Germline CDR1 LGHNA, CDR2 YSLEER. V shed 0 bases, J shed 6 bases, and the junction held 9 bases outside the gene matches. The CDR3 runs 16 residues. The CDR3 nucleotides read TGCGCCAGCAGCCAAGATAGGGGGCCCCTAGTGGATACGCAGTATTTT. It yields the protein CASSQDRGPLVDTQYF.

Remarks on this clone: This may be a read error: a much more frequent sequence differs by one nucleotide. The chain recombines TRBV7-9 with TRBJ2-6; D uncertain. Trimming left V 1 base short and J 2 bases short, with 3 bases between. Germline V gives CDR1 SEHNR, CDR2 FQNEAQ (reference sequence). The CDR3 contains 14 residues. CDR3 protein: CASSLGAGANVLTF. In nucleotides, the CDR3 is TGTGCCAGCAGCTTAGGGGCTGGGGCCAACGTCCTGACTTTC.

The gene calls are TRBV7-9 and TRBJ1-6; D gene ambiguous. Trimming took 5 bases from V and 10 from J, leaving 9 bases between them. The CDR3 sequence is 12 residues long. The germline V gene encodes CDR1 SEHNR and CDR2 FQNEAQ (reference sequence). In DNA, the CDR3 is TGTGCCAGCAGCCCAAGGCAATCACCCCTCCACTTT. It specifies CASSPRQSPLHF.

V gene TRBV4-3 combines with J gene TRBJ2-6; the D gene is possibly TRBD2 (5 bases). The CDR3 totals 17 residues. Germline CDR1 is LGHNA and CDR2 is YSLEER. Trimming removed 0 bases from V and 1 base from J, with 10 bases in between. DNA for the CDR3: TGCGCCAGCAGCCAAGAGCTTGGGAGATCTGGGGCCAACGTCCTGACTTTC. Translated: CASSQELGRSGANVLTF.

This clone was seen a handful of times. The CDR3 loop is CASSLGGLLTEAFF. CDR3 nucleotide sequence: TGTGCCTCCAGCTTAGGAGGGCTGCTCACTGAAGCTTTCTTT. The chain combines TRBV7-9 with TRBJ1-1; D is undetermined. CDR3 length equals 14 residues. Germline CDR1 is SEHNR and CDR2 is FQNEAQ (reference sequence). Trimming removed 11 bases from V and 4 bases from J, with 20 bases in between.